These 8 T cell receptor beta chains share one sample of origin, sequenced in a study of CD8 T cells in Susac syndrome (dated 2019 in TCRdb). The library was prepared using the immunoSEQ multiplex PCR assay. RNA was extracted with the RNeasy kit and 0.5 to 1 ug was reverse transcribed using random hexamers. Starting from the raw public reads, TCRdb applied fastp trimming at Q25, assembled clones with MiXCR and retained in-frame beta chains. A single entry per CDR3 protein holds the most common genes and DNA from its merged rows. This sample is represented by about 180,000 distinct CDR3 sequences; more than 90% of them were singletons. The biggest ten clones account for 0.093% of the sample. The sample taken for sequencing was CD4+ T cells from PBMCs. These receptors were obtained from a human donor with multiple sclerosis.

The chain links TRBV3-1 to TRBJ2-3; maybe TRBD1 (6 bases). CDR1 and CDR2 from the germline V gene are LGHDT and YNNKEL (reference sequence). Trimming cost V 5 bases and J 0 bases, with 12 bases left between them. The CDR3 covers 15 residues. CDR3 in amino acids: CASSAGTSSTDTQYF. Here the CDR3 DNA reads TGTGCCAGCAGCGCAGGGACATCTAGCACAGATACGCAGTATTTT.

The chain links TRBV20-1 to TRBJ2-5; no reliable D call. The germline V and J ends were trimmed by 2 bases and 2 bases, with 9 bases remaining between them. This CDR3 spans 13 amino acids. Germline V gene lookup returns CDR1 DFQATT and CDR2 SNEGSKA (reference sequence). Here the CDR3 DNA reads TGCAGTGCTAGATCGGGTCGGCAAGAGACCCAGTACTTC. The encoded protein is CSARSGRQETQYF.

The genes are TRBV27 and TRBJ1-1; D not resolved. The V gene lost 2 bases and the J gene lost 4 bases, with 17 bases spanning the gap. This CDR3 contains 16 residues. Germline V gene sequence: CDR1 MNHEY, CDR2 SMNVEV (reference sequence). The CDR3 DNA follows: TGTGCCAGCAGTTTAGCCGGATTGTGGCCAACCACTGAAGCTTTCTTT. It translates to CASSLAGLWPTTEAFF.

The genes are TRBV6-5 and TRBJ1-2; weak D call: TRBD1 (6 bases). Germline V CDR1 and CDR2: MNHEY, SVGAGI. V lost 8 bases and J lost 5, with 15 bases in between. The CDR3 loop spans 13 amino acids. CDR3 sequence: CASVGGPFYGYTF. CDR3 coding DNA: TGTGCCAGCGTGGGGGGCCCGTTTTATGGCTACACCTTC.

The V call is TRBV12-3 or TRBV12-4, the J call TRBJ2-1; 10 positions match TRBD1. J gave up 15 bases and V 5 bases, and 4 bases lay outside the gene matches. The CDR3 spans 11 residues. The CDR3 sequence: CASSLGTGVFF. CDR3 nucleotides: TGTGCCAGCAGTCTAGGGACAGGGGTGTTCTTC.

J is TRBJ2-5 and V is TRBV28, with D perhaps matching TRBD1 (6 bases). Germline values: CDR1 MDHEN, CDR2 SYDVKM. Trimming shortened V by 8 bases and J by 1 base, and 14 bases separated the two germline ends. The CDR3 contains 14 residues. The CDR3 region has the DNA TGTGCCAGCCAGGGGACACACCGCCAAGAGACCCAGTACTTC. Protein sequence: CASQGTHRQETQYF.

The rearrangement links TRBV20-1 to TRBJ2-3; no clear D. The CDR3 loop spans 14 amino acids. With 1 base removed from V and 1 base from J, the gap between germline ends came to 9 bases. The germline CDR1 and CDR2 sequences are DFQATT and SNEGSKA (reference sequence). The CDR3 nucleotides read TGCAGTGCTAGAGTAGGTTGGGGCACAGATACGCAGTATTTT. This encodes CSARVGWGTDTQYF.

The chain combines TRBV7-9 with TRBJ1-3; D possibly corresponds to TRBD1 (6 bases). This CDR3 is built from 15 residues. Per germline, CDR1 SEHNR and CDR2 FQNEAQ (reference sequence). Trimming took 0 bases from V and 1 from J, leaving 7 bases between them. The CDR3 sequence: CASSLADSSGNTIYF. CDR3 DNA: TGTGCCAGCAGCTTAGCGGACAGTTCTGGAAACACCATATATTTT. Filled out from reference TRBV7-9 and TRBJ1-3, the complete variable domain reads DTGVSQNPRHKITKRGQNVTFRCDPISEHNRLYWYRQTLGQGPEFLTYFQNEAQLEKSRLLSDRFSAERPKGSFSTLEIQRTEQGDSAMYLCASSLADSSGNTIYFGEGSWLTVV.